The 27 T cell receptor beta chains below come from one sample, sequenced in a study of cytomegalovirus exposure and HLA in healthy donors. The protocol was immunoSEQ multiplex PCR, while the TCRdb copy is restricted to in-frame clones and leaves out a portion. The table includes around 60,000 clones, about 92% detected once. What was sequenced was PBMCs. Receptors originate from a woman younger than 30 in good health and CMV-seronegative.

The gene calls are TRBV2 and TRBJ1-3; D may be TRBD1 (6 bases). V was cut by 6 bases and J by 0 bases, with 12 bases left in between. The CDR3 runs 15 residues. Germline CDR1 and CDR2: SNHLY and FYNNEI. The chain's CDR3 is CASRAGTLSGNTIYF. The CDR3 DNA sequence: TGTGCCAGCAGAGCGGGGACACTCTCTGGAAACACCATATATTTT.

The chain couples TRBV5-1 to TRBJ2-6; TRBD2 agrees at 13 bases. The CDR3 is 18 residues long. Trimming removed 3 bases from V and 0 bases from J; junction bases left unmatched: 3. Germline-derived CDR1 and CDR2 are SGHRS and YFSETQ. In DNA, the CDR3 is TGCGCCAGCAGCTCGGGACTAGCGGGACCCTCTGGGGCCAACGTCCTGACTTTC. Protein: CASSSGLAGPSGANVLTF.

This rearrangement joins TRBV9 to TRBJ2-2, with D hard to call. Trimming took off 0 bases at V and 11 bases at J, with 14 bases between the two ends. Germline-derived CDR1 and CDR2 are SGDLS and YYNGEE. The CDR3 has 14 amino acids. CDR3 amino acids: CASSVVEVPLELFF. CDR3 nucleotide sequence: TGTGCCAGCAGCGTAGTTGAGGTTCCTTTAGAGCTGTTTTTT.

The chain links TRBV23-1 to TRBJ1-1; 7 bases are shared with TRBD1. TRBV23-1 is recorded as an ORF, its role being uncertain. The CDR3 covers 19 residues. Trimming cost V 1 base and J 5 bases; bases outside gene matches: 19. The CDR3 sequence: CASSQLFHEGAKCSTEAFF. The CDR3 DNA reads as TGCGCCAGCAGTCAATTGTTTCATGAGGGGGCAAAGTGTAGTACTGAAGCTTTCTTT.

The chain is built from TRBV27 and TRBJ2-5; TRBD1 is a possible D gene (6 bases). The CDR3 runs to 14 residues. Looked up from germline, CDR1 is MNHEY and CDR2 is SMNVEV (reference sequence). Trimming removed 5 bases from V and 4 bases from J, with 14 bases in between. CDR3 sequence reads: CASSTNTGRETQYF. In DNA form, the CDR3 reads TGTGCCAGCAGTACAAATACAGGGAGAGAGACCCAGTACTTC.

This chain's CDR3 is CARSPGTGVASAKNIQYF. CDR3 DNA: TGTGCCAGAAGCCCCGGGACAGGGGTCGCCTCAGCCAAAAACATTCAGTACTTC. The chain carries TRBV5-3 and TRBJ2-4, with 10 bases fitting TRBD1. TRBV5-3 is placed among ORFs of uncertain function. The J segment lost 0 bases and the V segment lost 4 bases, leaving 10 bases of the junction unmatched. This CDR3 spans 18 amino acids.

CDR3 loop: CASSAGAGGIYGYTF. The CDR3 DNA sequence: TGTGCCAGCAGCGCCGGGGCAGGGGGCATCTATGGCTACACCTTC. V and J are TRBV9 and TRBJ1-2; 8 bases are shared with TRBD1. Unmatched junction bases numbered 8, after V lost 3 bases and J lost 4 bases. The CDR3 sequence is 15 residues long. The germline gives CDR1 SGDLS, CDR2 YYNGEE.

CDR3 sequence: CASSDSGHQPQHF. The CDR3, as DNA: TGTGCCAGCAGTGATTCAGGGCATCAGCCCCAGCATTTT. This chain joins TRBV6-1 and TRBJ1-5, with TRBD1 as a possible D gene (5 bases). V lost 3 bases and J 5 bases, leaving 8 bases between the germline ends. This CDR3 has 13 amino acids. CDR1 is MNHNS, CDR2 SASEGT, per germline.

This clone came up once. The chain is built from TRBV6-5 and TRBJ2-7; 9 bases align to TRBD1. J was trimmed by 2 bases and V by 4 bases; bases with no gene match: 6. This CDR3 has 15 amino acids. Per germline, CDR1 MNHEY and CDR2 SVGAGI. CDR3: CASSSFWDRAYEQYF. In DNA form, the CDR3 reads TGTGCCAGCAGTTCTTTTTGGGACAGGGCCTACGAGCAGTACTTC.

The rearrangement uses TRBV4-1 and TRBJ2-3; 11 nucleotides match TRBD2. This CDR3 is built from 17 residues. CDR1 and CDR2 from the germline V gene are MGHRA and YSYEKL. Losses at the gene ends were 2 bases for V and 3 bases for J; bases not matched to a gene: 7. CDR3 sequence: CASSQPTSGRTTDTQYF. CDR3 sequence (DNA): TGCGCCAGCAGCCAACCTACTAGCGGGAGAACTACAGATACGCAGTATTTT.

CDR3 in DNA: TGTGCCAGCTCACCTATTACAAACAGGGATGGGAAAGAAGGCTACACCTTC. Translated: CASSPITNRDGKEGYTF. The chain links TRBV18 to TRBJ1-2, with a tentative D call TRBD1 (6 bases). CDR1 and CDR2 from the germline V gene are KGHSH and LQKENI. The CDR3 length is 17 residues. V lost 3 bases to trimming and J lost 8 bases, with 25 bases between them. The entire variable domain, with the rest obtained from reference TRBV18 and TRBJ1-2, is as follows: NAGVMQNPRHLVRRRGQEARLRCSPMKGHSHVYWYRQLPEEGLKFMVYLQKENIIDESGMPKERFSAEFPKEGPSILRIQQVVRGDSAAYFCASSPITNRDGKEGYTFGSGTRLTVV.

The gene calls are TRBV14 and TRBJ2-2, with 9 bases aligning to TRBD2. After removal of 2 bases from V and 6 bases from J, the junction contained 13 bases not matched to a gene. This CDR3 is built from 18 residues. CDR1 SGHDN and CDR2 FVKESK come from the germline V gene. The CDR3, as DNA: TGTGCCAGCAGCCAACAGGACCTAGCGGGGTGGCCCGCCGGGGAGCTGTTTTTT. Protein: CASSQQDLAGWPAGELFF.

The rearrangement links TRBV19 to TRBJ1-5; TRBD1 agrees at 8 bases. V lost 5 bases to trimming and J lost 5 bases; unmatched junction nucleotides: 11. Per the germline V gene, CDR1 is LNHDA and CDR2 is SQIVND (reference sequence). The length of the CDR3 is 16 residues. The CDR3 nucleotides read TGTGCCAGTAGTGGCACGACAGGGGTGGGGTATCAGCCCCAGCATTTT. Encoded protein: CASSGTTGVGYQPQHF.

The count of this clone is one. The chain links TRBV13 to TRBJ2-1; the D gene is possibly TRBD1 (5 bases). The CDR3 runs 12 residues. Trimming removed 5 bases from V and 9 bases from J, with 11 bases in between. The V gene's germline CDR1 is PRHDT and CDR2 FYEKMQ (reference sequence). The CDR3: CASSAQGIEQFF. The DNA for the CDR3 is TGTGCCAGCAGCGCCCAGGGAATTGAGCAGTTCTTC. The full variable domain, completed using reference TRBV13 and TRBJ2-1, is AAGVIQSPRHLIKEKRETATLKCYPIPRHDTVYWYQQGPGQDPQFLISFYEKMQSDKGSIPDRFSAQQFSDYHSELNMSSLELGDSALYFCASSAQGIEQFFGPGTRLTVL.

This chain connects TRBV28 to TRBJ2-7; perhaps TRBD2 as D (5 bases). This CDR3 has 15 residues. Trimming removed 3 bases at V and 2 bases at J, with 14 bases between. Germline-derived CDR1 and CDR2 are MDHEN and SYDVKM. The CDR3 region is CASSFGSSRAYEQYF. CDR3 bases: TGTGCCAGCAGTTTTGGGTCTAGCAGAGCCTACGAGCAGTACTTC.

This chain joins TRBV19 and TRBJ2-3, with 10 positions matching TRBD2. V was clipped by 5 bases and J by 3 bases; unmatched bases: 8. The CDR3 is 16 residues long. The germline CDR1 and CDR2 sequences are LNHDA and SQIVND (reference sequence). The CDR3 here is CASSGGTSASTDTQYF. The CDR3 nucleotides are TGTGCCAGTAGTGGGGGGACTAGCGCATCGACAGATACGCAGTATTTT.

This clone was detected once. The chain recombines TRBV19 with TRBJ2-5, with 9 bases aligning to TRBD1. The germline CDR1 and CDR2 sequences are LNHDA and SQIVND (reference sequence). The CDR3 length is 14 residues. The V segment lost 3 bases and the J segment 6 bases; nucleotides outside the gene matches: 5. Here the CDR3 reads CASSISGTGKTQYF. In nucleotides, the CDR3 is TGTGCCAGTAGTATCTCCGGGACAGGGAAGACCCAGTACTTC.

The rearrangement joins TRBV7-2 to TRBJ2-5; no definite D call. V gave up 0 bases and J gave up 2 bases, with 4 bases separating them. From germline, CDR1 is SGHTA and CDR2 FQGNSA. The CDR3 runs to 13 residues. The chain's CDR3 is CASSLALQETQYF. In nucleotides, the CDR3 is TGTGCCAGCAGCTTAGCACTACAAGAGACCCAGTACTTC.

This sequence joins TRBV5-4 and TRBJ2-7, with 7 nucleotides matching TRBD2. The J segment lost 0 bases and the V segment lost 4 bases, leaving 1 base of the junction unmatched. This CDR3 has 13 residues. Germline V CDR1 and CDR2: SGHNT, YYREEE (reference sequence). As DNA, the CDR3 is TGTGCCAGCAGCCGGGACTACTCCTACGAGCAGTACTTC. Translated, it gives CASSRDYSYEQYF.

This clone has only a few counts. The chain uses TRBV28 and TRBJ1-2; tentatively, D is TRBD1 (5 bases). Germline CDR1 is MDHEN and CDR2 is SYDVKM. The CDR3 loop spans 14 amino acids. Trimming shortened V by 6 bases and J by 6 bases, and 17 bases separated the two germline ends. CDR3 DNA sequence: TGTGCCAGCAGCCCAGCAGGGATTTTAGATGGCTACACCTTC. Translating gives CASSPAGILDGYTF.

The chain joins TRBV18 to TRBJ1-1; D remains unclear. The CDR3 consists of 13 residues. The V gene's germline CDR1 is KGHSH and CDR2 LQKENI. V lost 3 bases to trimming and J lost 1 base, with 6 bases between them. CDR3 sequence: CASSPTENTEAFF. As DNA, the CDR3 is TGTGCCAGCTCACCCACAGAGAACACTGAAGCTTTCTTT.

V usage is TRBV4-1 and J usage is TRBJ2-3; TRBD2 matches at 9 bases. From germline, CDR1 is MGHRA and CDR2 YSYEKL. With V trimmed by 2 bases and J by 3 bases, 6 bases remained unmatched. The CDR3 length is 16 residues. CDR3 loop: CASSQPRAGGTDTQYF. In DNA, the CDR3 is TGCGCCAGCAGCCAACCCAGGGCGGGAGGGACAGATACGCAGTATTTT.

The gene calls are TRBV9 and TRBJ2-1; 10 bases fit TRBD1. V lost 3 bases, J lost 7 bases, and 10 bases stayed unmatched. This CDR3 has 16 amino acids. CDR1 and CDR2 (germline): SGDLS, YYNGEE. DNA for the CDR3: TGTGCCAGCAGCGGACCCGGGACAGGGGATCTAAATGAGCAGTTCTTC. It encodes CASSGPGTGDLNEQFF.

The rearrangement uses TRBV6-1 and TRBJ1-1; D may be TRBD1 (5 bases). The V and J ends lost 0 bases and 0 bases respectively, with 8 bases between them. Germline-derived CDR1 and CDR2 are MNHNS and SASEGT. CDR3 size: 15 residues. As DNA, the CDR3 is TGTGCCAGCAGTGAAGCGCGGGGCATGAACACTGAAGCTTTCTTT. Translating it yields CASSEARGMNTEAFF.

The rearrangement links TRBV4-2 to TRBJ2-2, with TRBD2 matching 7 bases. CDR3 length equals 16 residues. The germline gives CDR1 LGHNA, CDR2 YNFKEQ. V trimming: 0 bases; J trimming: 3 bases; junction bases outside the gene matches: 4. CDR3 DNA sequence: TGTGCCAGCAGCCAAGAGGTCGGGGGGTACACCGGGGAGCTGTTTTTT. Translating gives CASSQEVGGYTGELFF.

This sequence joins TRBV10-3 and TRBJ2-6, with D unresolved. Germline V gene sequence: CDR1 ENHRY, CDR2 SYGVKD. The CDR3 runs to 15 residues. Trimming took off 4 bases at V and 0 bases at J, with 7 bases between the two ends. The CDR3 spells CAISADISGANVLTF. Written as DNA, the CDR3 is TGTGCCATCAGTGCAGATATCTCTGGGGCCAACGTCCTGACTTTC.

CDR3 sequence: CASSERTGYNEQFF. In DNA, the CDR3 is TGCGCCAGCAGCGAGAGGACTGGCTACAATGAGCAGTTCTTC. The J gene is TRBJ2-1, the V gene TRBV5-1, with a possible D match to TRBD2 (5 bases). The V gene lost 4 bases and the J gene lost 3 bases, with 11 bases spanning the gap. The CDR3 sequence is 14 residues long. Germline V gene sequence: CDR1 SGHRS, CDR2 YFSETQ. Variable domain in full (rest from reference TRBV5-1 and TRBJ2-1): KAGVTQTPRYLIKTRGQQVTLSCSPISGHRSVSWYQQTPGQGLQFLFEYFSETQRNKGNFPGRFSGRQFSNSRSEMNVSTLELGDSALYLCASSERTGYNEQFFGPGTRLTVL.